The clone carrying this TCR beta chain was seen more than once but under ten times. Its antigen is still unknown. The sample comes from a study of CD4 T cells in relation to SARS-CoV-2 and coronaviruses. The unexposed donors gave CD4+ T cells in 2011-2018, prior to COVID-19. CD4+ T cells were isolated from the cells after around 9 days of culture. Profiling relied on immunoSEQ multiplex PCR, and the TCRdb table lists in-frame clones only, not all of them. The data show tens of thousands of clones, with about 81% seen just once and 13% held by the top ten. Germline V gene lookup returns CDR1 MGHDK and CDR2 SYGVNS. J was trimmed by 0 bases and V by 4 bases; bases with no gene match: 6. CDR3 size: 15 residues.

V gene TRBV25-1 combines with J gene TRBJ2-7; TRBD1 aligns across 7 bases. The source material was CD4+ T cells from PBMCs, cultured in vitro. This receptor was identified in a human donor in good health. CDR3 bases: TGTGCCAGCAGTGGCCGACAGGGAAGCTCCTACGAGCAGTACTTC. Amino acids: CASSGRQGSSYEQYF.